Below, 28 T cell receptor beta chains from the same sample are listed, as sequenced in a study of cytomegalovirus exposure and HLA in healthy donors (dated by TCRdb to the late 2010s). The library was generated by the immunoSEQ multiplex PCR assay. The multiplex PCR relied on a mix of 60 forward primers for TCR Vbeta segments and 13 reverse primers for TCR Jbeta segments. TCRdb mirrors the immuneACCESS table, restricted to in-frame sequences. Some clones are absent from its copies; in checked studies, under half trace to an unresolved V gene, and the reason for the others is unknown. Counted in this sample were about 110,000 clones; roughly two thirds of them appeared once. The top ten clones comprise roughly 3.2% of the sample. Sequencing input: PBMCs. The receptors come from a man aged 25-40 years in good health and CMV-seronegative.

Remarks on this clone: Other nucleotide sequences from this sample produce the same CDR3. The chain uses TRBV5-1 and TRBJ2-1; D call uncertain. Germline lookup yields CDR1 SGHRS and CDR2 YFSETQ. V lost 0 bases and J 2 bases, leaving 9 bases between the germline ends. There are 15 residues in the CDR3. CDR3 sequence (DNA): TGCGCCAGCAGCTTGGGAGCAGGCACCTACAATGAGCAGTTCTTC. It translates to CASSLGAGTYNEQFF.

This clone was seen once. The chain has TRBV7-6 and TRBJ1-4; perhaps TRBD1 as D (6 bases). The germline gives CDR1 SGHVS, CDR2 FNYEAQ. Trimming left V 8 bases short and J 8 bases short, with 15 bases between. The CDR3 sequence is 13 residues long. The CDR3 protein is CASGMAGEEKLFF. The CDR3 coding sequence is TGTGCCAGCGGTATGGCAGGGGAGGAAAAACTGTTTTTT.

V gene TRBV29-1 combines with J gene TRBJ1-1, with a weak D call TRBD1 (6 bases). V was pared by 7 bases and J by 2 bases, with 14 bases between. This CDR3 region has 13 residues. From germline, CDR1 is SQVTM and CDR2 ANQGSEA. CDR3 sequence (DNA): TGCAGCGGCATAAACAGGGCTAACACTGAAGCTTTCTTT. Encoded protein: CSGINRANTEAFF.

The chain couples TRBV28 to TRBJ1-5; 8 bases are a match to TRBD1. The CDR3 length is 15 residues. After removal of 4 bases from V and 3 bases from J, the junction contained 5 bases not matched to a gene. Germline loops: CDR1 MDHEN, CDR2 SYDVKM. CDR3 sequence (DNA): TGTGCCAGCAGTTCGGGACAGGCCTTCAATCAGCCCCAGCATTTT. Translating it yields CASSSGQAFNQPQHF.

The J gene is TRBJ2-3, the V gene TRBV9; maybe TRBD2 (6 bases). Looked up from germline, CDR1 is SGDLS and CDR2 is YYNGEE. This CDR3 is 15 amino acids long. Deletions cut 4 bases from V and 2 bases from J, with 14 bases between. The CDR3 sequence is CASSRRGGLTDTQYF. Written as DNA, the CDR3 is TGTGCCAGCAGCCGGAGGGGAGGCCTCACAGATACGCAGTATTTT.

This clone was found once. The V call is TRBV4-3, the J call TRBJ2-1; 7 positions agree with TRBD2. CDR3 length: 17 residues. From germline, CDR1 is LGHNA and CDR2 YSLEER. V shed 0 bases and J 7 bases; nucleotides not matched to a gene: 12. CDR3 region: CASSQEVSGGSENEQFF. The CDR3 coding sequence is TGCGCCAGCAGCCAAGAAGTTTCGGGCGGGAGTGAAAATGAGCAGTTCTTC.

This chain uses TRBV28 with TRBJ1-1, with D hard to call. Trimming cost V 3 bases and J 1 base, with 9 bases left between them. CDR3 length: 14 residues. CDR1 and CDR2 from the germline V gene are MDHEN and SYDVKM. CDR3 sequence: CASSLVRGNTEAFF. The DNA of the CDR3 is TGTGCCAGCAGTTTGGTTCGAGGGAACACTGAAGCTTTCTTT.

The gene calls are TRBV2 and TRBJ1-1, with TRBD1 as a possible D gene (6 bases). V lost 6 bases, J lost 1 base, and 21 bases lay in between. Germline V CDR1 and CDR2: SNHLY, FYNNEI. This CDR3 contains 17 residues. The CDR3 sequence: CASRVTGHKGSNTEAFF. CDR3 nucleotides: TGTGCCAGCAGGGTGACAGGCCACAAAGGTTCGAACACTGAAGCTTTCTTT.

This chain uses TRBV14 with TRBJ2-7, with D tentatively TRBD2 (5 bases). Germline CDR1 SGHDN, CDR2 FVKESK. Trimming removed 1 base from V and 8 bases from J, with 12 bases in between. The CDR3 totals 13 residues. CDR3 DNA sequence: TGTGCCAGCAGCCAAGGGACTGCCTTGAAGCAGTACTTC. It is translated as CASSQGTALKQYF.

This rearrangement joins TRBV6-1 to TRBJ1-5, with 12 bases aligning to TRBD1. V shed 5 bases, J shed 5 bases, and the junction held 4 bases outside the gene matches. CDR1 and CDR2 (germline): MNHNS, SASEGT. The CDR3 sequence is 15 residues long. The CDR3 DNA follows: TGTGCCAGCAGTAGCCGGGACAGGGGGCATCAGCCCCAGCATTTT. Translating it yields CASSSRDRGHQPQHF.

V is TRBV2 and J is TRBJ1-2, with 7 bases lining up with TRBD1. This CDR3 contains 14 residues. Germline V lookup: CDR1 SNHLY, CDR2 FYNNEI. The ends lost 6 bases at V and 3 bases at J; junction bases unmatched: 7. The CDR3 bases are TGTGCCAGCAGGGACGACAGGGAACACTATGGCTACACCTTC. Protein product: CASRDDREHYGYTF.

This chain connects TRBV5-8 to TRBJ2-1, with 9 bases fitting TRBD1. The CDR3 sequence is 14 residues long. Germline V gene lookup returns CDR1 SGHTS and CDR2 YDEGEE. The trim removed 5 bases at V and 4 bases at J, leaving 4 bases unmatched. The chain's CDR3 is CASRSDRGYNEQFF. The CDR3 DNA sequence: TGTGCCAGCAGATCGGACAGGGGATACAATGAGCAGTTCTTC.

This clone occurred once. The chain is built from TRBV2 and TRBJ2-1, with D maybe TRBD2 (6 bases). Trimming stripped 2 bases from V and 12 bases from J, with 11 bases between. The CDR3 loop spans 12 amino acids. Germline V gives CDR1 SNHLY, CDR2 FYNNEI. In DNA, the CDR3 is TGTGCCAGCAGTGAATACGGGGGTCGGCAGTTCTTC. Protein sequence: CASSEYGGRQFF.

The chain carries TRBV7-2 and TRBJ1-2, with a weak D call TRBD1 (5 bases). CDR1 is SGHTA, CDR2 FQGNSA, per germline. Trimming left V 5 bases short and J 8 bases short, with 15 bases between. The CDR3 loop spans 13 amino acids. CDR3 in amino acids: CASSPQGVGGYTF. CDR3 in DNA: TGTGCCAGCAGCCCACAAGGGGTCGGGGGCTACACCTTC.

This clone was recorded once. The CDR3 DNA reads as TGCGCCAGCAGCAACTCCGGGACTAGCGGGGCAGATACGCAGTATTTT. It codes for CASSNSGTSGADTQYF. The chain links TRBV5-1 to TRBJ2-3, with 13 bases aligning to TRBD2. The CDR3 length is 16 residues. Trimming removed 4 bases from V and 4 bases from J; junction bases left unmatched: 6. CDR1 and CDR2 from the germline V gene are SGHRS and YFSETQ.

This clone was seen a few times. V usage is TRBV28 and J usage is TRBJ2-7, with 9 bases matching TRBD1. The CDR3 length is 14 residues. Looked up from germline, CDR1 is MDHEN and CDR2 is SYDVKM. J was trimmed by 6 bases and V by 6 bases; bases with no gene match: 9. CDR3 in amino acids: CASSEQGAQLEQYF. CDR3 in DNA: TGTGCCAGCAGCGAACAGGGGGCGCAGCTCGAGCAGTACTTC.

The chain combines TRBV4-2 with TRBJ2-7, with a tentative D call TRBD2 (6 bases). V was cut by 1 base and J by 2 bases, with 12 bases left in between. The CDR3 runs 15 residues. Germline CDR1 LGHNA, CDR2 YNFKEQ. In DNA form, the CDR3 reads TGTGCCAGCAGCCAAGCTGGCGGGAAGCCCTACGAGCAGTACTTC. Translated: CASSQAGGKPYEQYF.

The V call is TRBV27, the J call TRBJ2-7; 9 bases fit TRBD1. The CDR3 contains 15 residues. Per germline, CDR1 MNHEY and CDR2 SMNVEV (reference sequence). V lost 5 bases and J lost 7; bases outside the gene matches: 12. The CDR3 sequence: CASSVSGTGNGEQYF. The CDR3 DNA reads as TGTGCCAGCAGTGTGTCCGGGACAGGGAACGGAGAGCAGTACTTC.

The chain carries TRBV28 and TRBJ1-5; maybe TRBD1 (5 bases). The V end lost 6 bases, the J end lost 0 bases, and 15 bases lay between the germline ends. Germline values: CDR1 MDHEN, CDR2 SYDVKM. There are 16 residues in the CDR3. The CDR3 sequence: CASRTGGSNSNQPQHF. The DNA of the CDR3 is TGTGCCAGCAGAACTGGGGGGTCGAATAGCAATCAGCCCCAGCATTTT.

For the CDR3, the DNA is TGTGCCAGCAGTTTGATAGGGGGAGGGAATACTGAAGCTTTCTTT. Its translation is CASSLIGGGNTEAFF. The gene calls are TRBV28 and TRBJ1-1; D might be TRBD1 (6 bases). Germline CDR1 reads MDHEN; CDR2 reads SYDVKM. Trimming took 3 bases from V and 5 from J, leaving 16 bases between them. The CDR3 length is 15 residues.

CDR3 sequence: CASSYPEGGVAEAFF. CDR3 in DNA: TGTGCCAGCAGTTACCCCGAGGGTGGGGTGGCTGAAGCTTTCTTT. The V and J genes are TRBV6-5 and TRBJ1-1; D is uncertain. The CDR3 covers 15 residues. CDR1 is MNHEY, CDR2 SVGAGI, per germline. Trimming cost V 2 bases and J 6 bases, with 16 bases left between them.

The CDR3 is CASSVEAIPSTDTQYF. Written as DNA, the CDR3 is TGTGCCAGCAGCGTTGAAGCGATCCCTAGCACAGATACGCAGTATTTT. The rearrangement links TRBV9 to TRBJ2-3; no clear D gene. The CDR3 loop spans 16 amino acids. V dropped 2 bases and J dropped 0 bases, with 13 bases sitting between them. The germline V gene has CDR1 SGDLS and CDR2 YYNGEE.

The sample holds a few counts of this clone. The chain joins TRBV2 to TRBJ1-2; possible D gene TRBD1, 5 bases. Per germline, CDR1 SNHLY and CDR2 FYNNEI. Trimming shortened V by 7 bases and J by 3 bases, and 18 bases separated the two germline ends. The CDR3 covers 15 residues. CDR3 in amino acids: CASIRQGANYYGYTF. CDR3 bases: TGTGCCAGCATACGTCAAGGGGCGAACTACTATGGCTACACCTTC.

CDR3 loop: CASSLGGSGRRREQFF. The CDR3 coding sequence is TGTGCCAGCAGCTTAGGGGGTAGCGGGAGAAGGAGGGAGCAGTTCTTC. J is TRBJ2-1 and V is TRBV7-2; 9 nucleotides line up with TRBD2. Trimming cost V 1 base and J 10 bases; bases outside gene matches: 11. The CDR3 is made up of 16 amino acids. Germline V CDR1 and CDR2: SGHTA, FQGNSA.

CDR3 nucleotides: TGTGCCAGCAGCCCAGGGACAGGGCAGGACACCATATATTTT. It encodes CASSPGTGQDTIYF. The chain is built from TRBV7-2 and TRBJ1-3; TRBD1 matches at 9 bases. In germline, CDR1 is SGHTA, CDR2 FQGNSA. This CDR3 has 14 amino acids. The junction had 7 bases not matched to a gene; V was cut back by 5 bases and J by 8 bases.

The chain combines TRBV5-1 with TRBJ2-1, with 9 bases lining up with TRBD1. The CDR3 is made up of 15 amino acids. CDR1 and CDR2 from the germline V gene are SGHRS and YFSETQ. Germline trimming cut 3 bases from V and 6 bases from J; bases unmatched to any gene: 7. Written as DNA, the CDR3 is TGCGCCAGCAGCTGGTCCGGGACAGGGTCCAATGAGCAGTTCTTC. It specifies CASSWSGTGSNEQFF.

This clone was picked up a small number of times. The chain combines TRBV5-1 with TRBJ2-5, with 11 bases aligning to TRBD2. Per the germline V gene, CDR1 is SGHRS and CDR2 is YFSETQ. The CDR3 contains 16 residues. V shed 0 bases and J 1 base; nucleotides not matched to a gene: 2. The CDR3 spells CASSLATSGGQETQYF. The CDR3 nucleotides read TGCGCCAGCAGCTTGGCAACTAGCGGGGGCCAAGAGACCCAGTACTTC.

The rearrangement uses TRBV28 and TRBJ2-1, with D hard to call. CDR3 length equals 11 residues. Trimming took 2 bases from V and 12 from J, leaving 8 bases between them. CDR1 and CDR2 from the germline V gene are MDHEN and SYDVKM. The CDR3 DNA reads TGTGCCAGCAGTTTAAACACGGGGCAGTTCTTC. This sequence encodes CASSLNTGQFF.